Listed below are T cell receptor beta chains from one sample, sequenced in a study of blood T cell repertoires in COVID-19. The assay was immunoSEQ multiplex PCR, and TCRdb's table has in-frame clones only and misses some. Among around 370,000 clones listed, 88% were seen once. The sample comprised peripheral blood. The origin of the receptors is a woman aged 70-85 years with COVID-19, enrolled during active disease. Each CDR3 is given with its conserved first and last residue.

>TRBV4-1|14
CASSPHDYNTEAFF
>TRBV18|16
CASSPPEGIGNQPQHF
>TRBV18|13
CASSPVLNNEQFF
>TRBV2|13
CASRGAITDTQYF
>TRBV6-5|15
CASSYSTGNTGELFF
>TRBV6-5|13
CASSSPQWRTLHF
>TRBV30|19
CAWSQLGQGANRSSYEQYF
>TRBV6-4|13
CASNGPSNTEAFF
>TRBV19|13
CASSTSRYNEQFF
>TRBV6-5|15
CASSYSQGYQETQYF
>TRBV14|14
CASSQHGTADEQYF
>TRBV9|14
CASSVESRSYEQYF
>TRBV4-1|16
CASSQEGGADNQPQHF
>TRBV9|14
CASSPGTGPETQYF
>TRBV11-2|11
CASSSTGRLFF
>TRBV28|15
CATRGRTGGREPQHF
>TRBV29-1|14
CSALRTGGFTEAFF
>TRBV7-2|14
CASSLTGGGQPQHF
>TRBV27|15
CASSLGTGGGNEQFF
>TRBV6-5|15
CASSYRDRGPYEQYF
>TRBV7-3|12
CASSFRVTEAFF
>TRBV24-1|13
CATSARWSAEAFF
>TRBV28|13
CAIGGGAGYGYTF
>TRBV5-1|17
CASSLSVSGSSYNEQFF
>TRBV2|11
CASNLGSEAFF
>TRBV5-4|15
CASSLGGSSTDTQYF
>TRBV11-2|14
CASSTRQGWGELFF
>TRBV5-1|13
CASSLEGPGTAYF
>TRBV3-1/TRBV3-2|14
CASSQPKRGGEQYF
>TRBV4-3|14
CASSHSSGTGEQFF
>TRBV27|17
CASSLGLQFSGANVLTF
>TRBV13|15
CASSPDRGRNTEAFF
>TRBV2|15
CASSARGALGETQYF
>TRBV2|14
CASSDRTGGETQYF
>TRBV5-1|14
CASSVQGGNTEAFF
>TRBV5-4|15
CASSFKRGHTGELFF
>TRBV11-2|14
CASSPGTGNEKLFF
>TRBV10-2|16
CASSDPQGGSNQPQHF
>TRBV29-1|13
CSAGDSGANVLTF
>TRBV24-1|13
CATSDDRNQPQHF
>TRBV7-9|15
CASSGPGQGGEKLFF
>TRBV19|16
CASRGPTNRVTNEQFF
>TRBV5-1|13
CASSLGQGEGYTF
>TRBV7-6|15
CASSLVGQGSSPLHF
>TRBV5-4|15
CASSPQRGLQETQYF
>TRBV7-2|16
CASSLRAGGRFETQYF
>TRBV7-9|14
CASSLLRGDYGYTF
>TRBV18|13
CASSGQGAYEQYF
>TRBV6-5|12
CASSLGGYGYTF
>TRBV7-3|13
CASSLKQGETQYF
>TRBV19|12
CASSIAGNEQFF
>TRBV5-4|15
CASSEPGQGGSEQYF
>TRBV29-1|13
CSVGVRQGEKLFF
>TRBV15|18
CATSVREGTGGYNSPLHF